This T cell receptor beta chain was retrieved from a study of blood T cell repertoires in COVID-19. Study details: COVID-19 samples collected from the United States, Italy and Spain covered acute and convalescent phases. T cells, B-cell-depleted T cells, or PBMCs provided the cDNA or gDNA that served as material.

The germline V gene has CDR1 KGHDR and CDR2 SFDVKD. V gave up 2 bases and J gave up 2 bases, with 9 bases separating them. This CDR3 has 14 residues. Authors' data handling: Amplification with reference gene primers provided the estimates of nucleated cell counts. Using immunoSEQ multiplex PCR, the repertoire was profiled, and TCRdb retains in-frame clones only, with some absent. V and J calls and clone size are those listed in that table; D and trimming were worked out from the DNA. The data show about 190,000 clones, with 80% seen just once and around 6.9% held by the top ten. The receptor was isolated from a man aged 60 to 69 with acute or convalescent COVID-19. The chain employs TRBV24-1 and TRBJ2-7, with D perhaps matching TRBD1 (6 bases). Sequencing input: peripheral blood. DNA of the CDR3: TGTGCCACCAGTGATTCGAGACAGGCCTACGAGCAGTACTTC. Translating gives CATSDSRQAYEQYF.